This TCR beta chain was found in a study of graft-versus-host responses after intestinal transplantation. Findings and caveats of the study: Among recipient marrow samples, GvH clones were found; some appeared first in ileum or blood. Early post-transplant HvG declines tracked with peak circulating GvH clone levels.

Notes on this clone: Its antigen remains unidentified.

This CDR3 comprises 13 residues. Looked up from germline, CDR1 is SGHDT and CDR2 is YYEEEE. Trimming took 0 bases from V and 7 from J, leaving 11 bases between them. Libraries were prepared by immunoSEQ multiplex PCR; TCRdb keeps only in-frame clonotypes and omits some of them. Of about 85,000 clones in the sample, around 90% were seen once. The receptor was derived from a human donor who was the organ donor for an intestinal transplant. The chain couples TRBV5-6 to TRBJ2-7, with D perhaps TRBD1 (6 bases). This material consisted of unstimulated CD8+ T cells sorted from spleen or lymph node cells, taken before transplant. CDR3 coding DNA: TGTGCCAGCAGCTTGGTTCAGGGGAAAGAGCAGTACTTC. Amino acids: CASSLVQGKEQYF.